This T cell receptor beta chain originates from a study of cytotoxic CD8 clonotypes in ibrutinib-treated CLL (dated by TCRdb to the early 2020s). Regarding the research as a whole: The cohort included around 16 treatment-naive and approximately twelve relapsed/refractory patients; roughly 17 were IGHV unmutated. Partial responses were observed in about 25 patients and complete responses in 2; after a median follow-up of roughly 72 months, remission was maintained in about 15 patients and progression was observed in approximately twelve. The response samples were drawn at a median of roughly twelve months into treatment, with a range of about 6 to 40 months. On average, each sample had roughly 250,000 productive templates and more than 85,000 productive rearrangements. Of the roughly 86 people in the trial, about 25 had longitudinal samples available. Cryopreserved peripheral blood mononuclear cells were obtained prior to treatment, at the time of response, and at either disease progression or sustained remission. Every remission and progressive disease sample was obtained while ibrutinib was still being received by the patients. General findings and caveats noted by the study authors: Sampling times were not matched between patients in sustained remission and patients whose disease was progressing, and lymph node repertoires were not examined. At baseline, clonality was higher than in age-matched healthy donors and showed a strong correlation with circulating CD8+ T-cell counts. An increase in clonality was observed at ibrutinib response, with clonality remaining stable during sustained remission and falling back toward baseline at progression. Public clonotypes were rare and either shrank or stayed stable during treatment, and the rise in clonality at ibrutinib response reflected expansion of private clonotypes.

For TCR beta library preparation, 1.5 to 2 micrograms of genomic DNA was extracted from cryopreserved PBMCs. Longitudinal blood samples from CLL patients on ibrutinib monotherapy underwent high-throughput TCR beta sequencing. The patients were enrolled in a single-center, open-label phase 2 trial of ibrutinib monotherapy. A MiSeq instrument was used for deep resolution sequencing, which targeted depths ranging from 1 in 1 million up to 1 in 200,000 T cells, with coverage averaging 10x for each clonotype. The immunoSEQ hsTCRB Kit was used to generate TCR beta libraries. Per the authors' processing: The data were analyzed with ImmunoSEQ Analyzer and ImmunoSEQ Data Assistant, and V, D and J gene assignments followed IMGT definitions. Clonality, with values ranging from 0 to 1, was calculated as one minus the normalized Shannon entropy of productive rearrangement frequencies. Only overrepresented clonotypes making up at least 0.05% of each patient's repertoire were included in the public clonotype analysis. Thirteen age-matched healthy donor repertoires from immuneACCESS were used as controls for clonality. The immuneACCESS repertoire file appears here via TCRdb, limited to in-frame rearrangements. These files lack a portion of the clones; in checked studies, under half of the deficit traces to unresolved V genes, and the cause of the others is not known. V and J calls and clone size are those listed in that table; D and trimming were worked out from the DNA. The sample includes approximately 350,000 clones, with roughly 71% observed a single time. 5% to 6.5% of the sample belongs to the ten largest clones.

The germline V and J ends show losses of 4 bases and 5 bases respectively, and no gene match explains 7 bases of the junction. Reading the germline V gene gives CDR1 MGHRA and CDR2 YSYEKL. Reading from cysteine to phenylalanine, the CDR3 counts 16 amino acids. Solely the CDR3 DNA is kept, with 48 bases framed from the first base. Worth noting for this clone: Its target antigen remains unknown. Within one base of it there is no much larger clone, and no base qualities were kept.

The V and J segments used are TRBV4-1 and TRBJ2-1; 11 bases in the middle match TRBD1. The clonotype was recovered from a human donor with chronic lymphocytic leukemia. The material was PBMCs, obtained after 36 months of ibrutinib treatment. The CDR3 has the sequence CASSPAGQGAHNEQFF. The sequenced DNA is TGCGCCAGCAGCCCCGCCGGACAGGGGGCCCACAATGAGCAGTTCTTC.